This TCR beta chain stems from a study of cytotoxic CD8 clonotypes in ibrutinib-treated CLL. Some clones are missing from TCRdb's copy, which holds only in-frame ones; the method was immunoSEQ multiplex PCR. Of roughly 60,000 clones in the sample, roughly 71% are singletons; the top ten hold about two fifths. General study findings and limits: Exceeding age-matched healthy donors, baseline clonality also tracked the counts of circulating CD8+ T cells.

This clone was seen a handful of times. The antigen remains undetermined. The CDR3 has 14 amino acids. Germline CDR1 reads SGHTS; CDR2 reads YDEGEE. The V gene end was trimmed by 3 bases and the J gene end by 5 bases; junction bases not matched to a gene: 7. The TCR originated in a human donor with chronic lymphocytic leukemia. The sequences come from PBMCs, collected after 12 months of ibrutinib treatment. The chain links TRBV5-8 to TRBJ2-7, with 8 positions matching TRBD1. The CDR3 nucleotides read TGTGCCAGCAGCTCAGACAGGGGAGCTAACGAGCAGTACTTC. Its protein product is CASSSDRGANEQYF. The full variable domain, rest sourced from reference TRBV5-8 and TRBJ2-7, is EAGVTQSPTHLIKTRGQQATLRCSPISGHTSVYWYQQALGLGLQFLLWYDEGEERNRGNFPPRFSGRQFPNYSSELNVNALELEDSALYLCASSSDRGANEQYFGPGTRLTVT.